The clone carrying this TCR beta chain has only one observation. Antigen unknown. The sample belongs to a study of OX40 agonist ivuxolimab in advanced cancers. Study-wide results and limits: The average count of expanded clones was higher among CD8+ T cells than among CD4+. No antigen was identified for the clonally expanded peripheral T cells. Low normalized T-cell clonal expansion was additionally recorded for some nonresponders.

Trimming cost V 0 bases and J 3 bases, with 10 bases left between them. Germline V gene lookup returns CDR1 SGHRS and CDR2 YFSETQ. The CDR3 consists of 15 residues. Libraries were prepared by immunoSEQ multiplex PCR; TCRdb keeps only in-frame clonotypes and omits some of them. The data show 42,000 or so clones, with about 82% seen just once and 21% held by the top ten. The chain employs TRBV5-1 and TRBJ2-1; no definite D call. This clonotype was obtained from an adult with an advanced solid tumor such as melanoma, head and neck, liver or kidney cancer. The specimen was CD4+ or CD8+ T cells sorted from blood, collected in a trial of the OX40 agonist ivuxolimab. The CDR3 loop is CASSLVAGYYNEQFF. The CDR3, as DNA: TGCGCCAGCAGCTTGGTTGCAGGATACTACAATGAGCAGTTCTTC.